A single sample gave rise to the 16 T cell receptor beta chains below, sequenced in a study of T cells in Graves' hyperthyroidism and ophthalmopathy. The investigators amplified TCR beta CDR3 regions from RNA transcripts. The primer set for the first-round RT-PCR of the TCR CDR3 was HTBI. One entry per CDR3 protein, called by TCRdb with MiXCR from the multiplex PCR reads. The sample includes approximately 480,000 distinct CDR3 sequences, around 20% of them seen just once. The sequencing input was blood. These receptors all come from a man younger than 35 with Graves' hyperthyroidism.

The CDR3 DNA reads as TGTGCCAGCAGTTACTTCGAAGGACCGGGAGAGACCCAGTACTTC. The encoded protein is CASSYFEGPGETQYF. The V gene is TRBV6-5, the J gene TRBJ2-5, with D unresolved. Germline V gives CDR1 MNHEY, CDR2 SVGAGI. Deletions cut 1 base from V and 4 bases from J, with 13 bases between. CDR3 length equals 15 residues.

A note on this clonotype: A much larger clone differs from this one at a single base, so this may be a read error. The chain has TRBV6-2 or TRBV6-3 and TRBJ2-5; D uncertain. Germline loops: CDR1 MNHEY, CDR2 SVGEGT. V lost 6 bases to trimming and J lost 3 bases, with 14 bases between them. This CDR3 contains 14 residues. The CDR3 coding sequence is TGTGCCAGCAGCCTCAGCCCGGAAAAAGAGACCCAGTACTTC. Its translation is CASSLSPEKETQYF.

CDR3 bases: TGTGCCTGGAGTCTCTCGACCCGAGACTATGGCTACACCTTC. Its translation is CAWSLSTRDYGYTF. The chain joins TRBV30 to TRBJ1-2; D is unclear. The CDR3 is 14 residues long. From germline, CDR1 is GTSNPN and CDR2 SVGIG (reference sequence). The ends were cut back, 2 bases at V and 3 bases at J, with 13 bases in the middle.

The gene calls are TRBV12-3 or TRBV12-4 and TRBJ2-3; TRBD2 is a possible D gene (6 bases). The CDR3 is 16 residues long. V gave up 3 bases and J gave up 3 bases, with 16 bases separating them. The CDR3 protein is CASSFPEGGVTDTQYF. The CDR3 DNA reads TGTGCCAGCAGTTTCCCGGAAGGCGGGGTAACAGATACGCAGTATTTT.

The chain couples TRBV7-9 to TRBJ2-5, with D unresolved. Germline V gene sequence: CDR1 SEHNR, CDR2 FQNEAQ (reference sequence). This CDR3 has 15 amino acids. The V end was cut by 0 bases, the J end by 1 base, with 9 bases between. Here the CDR3 reads CASSLASELQETQYF. The CDR3 DNA follows: TGTGCCAGCAGCTTAGCTTCGGAACTCCAAGAGACCCAGTACTTC. The whole variable domain, remainder taken from reference TRBV7-9 and TRBJ2-5, is DTGVSQNPRHKITKRGQNVTFRCDPISEHNRLYWYRQTLGQGPEFLTYFQNEAQLEKSRLLSDRFSAERPKGSFSTLEIQRTEQGDSAMYLCASSLASELQETQYFGPGTRLLVL.

This clonotype was detected ten times or more. The chain has TRBV6-4 and TRBJ2-2; D call uncertain. The CDR3 totals 14 residues. Per germline, CDR1 MRHNA and CDR2 SNTAGT. Trimming took off 3 bases at V and 4 bases at J, with 9 bases between the two ends. The CDR3 loop is CASSELPGTGELFF. The DNA of the CDR3 is TGTGCCAGCAGTGAGCTCCCGGGCACCGGGGAGCTGTTTTTT.

This chain connects TRBV20-1 to TRBJ1-2; 12 bases line up with TRBD1. Germline V lookup: CDR1 DFQATT, CDR2 SNEGSKA (reference sequence). V trimming: 1 base; J trimming: 6 bases; junction bases outside the gene matches: 9. The CDR3 length is 16 residues. As DNA, the CDR3 is TGCAGTGCTAGAGGGCCGACGGGACAGGGGGCGAATGGCTACACCTTC. It translates to CSARGPTGQGANGYTF.

This clonotype came up many times. The chain has TRBV5-1 and TRBJ1-2; D not resolved. Trimming cost V 0 bases and J 2 bases, with 11 bases left between them. CDR3 length equals 15 residues. The germline gives CDR1 SGHRS, CDR2 YFSETQ. This CDR3 is CASSLDLPPNYGYTF. The CDR3, as DNA: TGCGCCAGCAGCTTGGACCTCCCACCCAACTATGGCTACACCTTC.

This clonotype occurred many times. J is TRBJ1-1 and V is TRBV20-1; maybe TRBD1 (6 bases). V lost 5 bases and J lost 5, with 15 bases in between. The CDR3 is 13 residues long. From germline, CDR1 is DFQATT and CDR2 SNEGSKA (reference sequence). The CDR3 sequence is CSALRQVKTEAFF. As DNA, the CDR3 is TGCAGTGCTCTGAGACAGGTAAAAACTGAAGCTTTCTTT.

This clonotype was recorded many times. This chain joins TRBV11-2 and TRBJ2-2; perhaps TRBD1 as D (5 bases). The V and J ends lost 4 bases and 0 bases respectively, with 15 bases between them. The CDR3 contains 17 residues. The germline V gene has CDR1 SGHAT and CDR2 FQNNGV. CDR3 amino acids: CASSSPRAVSNTGELFF. The CDR3 DNA is TGTGCCAGCAGCTCCCCCAGGGCAGTCTCGAACACCGGGGAGCTGTTTTTT.

This clonotype was found many times. This rearrangement joins TRBV6-1 to TRBJ1-1; no firm D call. V dropped 4 bases and J dropped 0 bases, with 15 bases sitting between them. Germline CDR1 reads MNHNS; CDR2 reads SASEGT. The CDR3 extends over 16 amino acids. In DNA, the CDR3 is TGTGCCAGCAGTGTCATGGGAAGCAGATTGAACACTGAAGCTTTCTTT. The encoded protein is CASSVMGSRLNTEAFF.

Many counts were recorded for this clonotype. The chain has TRBV5-6 and TRBJ1-5; the match to TRBD1 covers 8 bases. The germline gives CDR1 SGHDT, CDR2 YYEEEE. The CDR3 is 15 residues long. V lost 4 bases and J lost 5; bases outside the gene matches: 8. The CDR3 region has the DNA TGTGCCAGCAGCCTGGACAGGGCGGGGGATCAGCCCCAGCATTTT. This gives the protein CASSLDRAGDQPQHF.

This clonotype was counted many times. The CDR3 DNA reads TGTGCCAGCAGTACCGCCGGGGGGACCTACGAGCAGTACTTC. Translated, it gives CASSTAGGTYEQYF. The rearrangement uses TRBV2 and TRBJ2-7, with 7 nucleotides matching TRBD2. The CDR3 runs to 14 residues. The V and J ends lost 5 bases and 2 bases, in that order; junction bases with no gene match: 6. CDR1 is SNHLY, CDR2 FYNNEI, per germline.

The rearrangement links TRBV29-1 to TRBJ2-5; D may be TRBD1 or TRBD2 (5 bases each). CDR1 is SQVTM, CDR2 ANQGSEA, per germline. The V end lost 4 bases, the J end lost 2 bases, and 14 bases lay between the germline ends. There are 14 residues in the CDR3. The CDR3 DNA sequence: TGCAGCGTTGGAGGGGTATTAGTACAAGAGACCCAGTACTTC. Encoded protein: CSVGGVLVQETQYF.

Many counts were recorded for this clonotype. The J gene is TRBJ2-4, the V gene TRBV13; D may match TRBD1 or TRBD2 (5 bases each). The V end was cut by 5 bases, the J end by 1 base, with 15 bases between. The CDR3 runs 16 residues. Germline loops: CDR1 PRHDT, CDR2 FYEKMQ (reference sequence). The CDR3 DNA sequence: TGTGCCAGCAGCCCGGGGACGAAGAGCGCCAAAAACATTCAGTACTTC. Translating gives CASSPGTKSAKNIQYF.

This clonotype was recorded a few times. The chain combines TRBV7-3 with TRBJ1-6; no reliable D call. Trimming shortened V by 1 base and J by 0 bases, and 1 base separated the two germline ends. Germline V CDR1 and CDR2: SGHTA, FQGTGA. This CDR3 is 14 amino acids long. CDR3 DNA sequence: TGTGCCAGCAGCTTAAACTCCTATAATTCACCCCTCCACTTT. This gives the protein CASSLNSYNSPLHF.